These 30 T cell receptor beta chains share one sample of origin, sequenced in a study of memory CD4+ T cells and cytomegalovirus serostatus. Produced via immunoSEQ multiplex PCR; TCRdb's table is partial and in-frame only. The profile shows about 82,000 clones, around 80% of them singletons. The sort gate was single viable CD3+CD4+CD8-CD45RO+ cells for memory CD4+ T cells. The source material was memory CD4+ T cells from blood. The receptors come from an adult in good health and CMV-seronegative.

The chain links TRBV7-3 to TRBJ2-2; D not certain. CDR3 length equals 15 residues. Germline values: CDR1 SGHTA, CDR2 FQGTGA. V was trimmed by 2 bases and J by 5 bases, leaving 12 bases between them. CDR3 loop: CASSLGPVGTGELFF. CDR3 DNA: TGTGCCAGCAGCTTAGGGCCGGTGGGGACCGGGGAGCTGTTTTTT.

The chain is built from TRBV2 and TRBJ1-6, with 8 bases lining up with TRBD1. V shed 2 bases and J 8 bases; nucleotides not matched to a gene: 11. The CDR3 extends over 17 amino acids. Germline values: CDR1 SNHLY, CDR2 FYNNEI. The chain's CDR3 is CASSERATGASHSPLHF. In DNA form, the CDR3 reads TGTGCCAGCAGTGAACGAGCGACAGGGGCGAGTCATTCACCCCTCCACTTT.

A single count supports this clone. Here the CDR3 reads CASRTTGEKGTEAFF. The CDR3 DNA is TGTGCCAGCAGGACGACAGGGGAAAAGGGCACTGAAGCTTTCTTT. This chain connects TRBV6-6 to TRBJ1-1, with 8 bases fitting TRBD1. Germline CDR1 reads MNHNY; CDR2 reads SVGAGI (reference sequence). The V and J ends lost 6 bases and 4 bases, in that order; junction bases with no gene match: 10. The CDR3 loop spans 15 amino acids.

CDR3 region: CASSSGTSGNTDTQYF. As DNA, the CDR3 is TGCGCCAGCAGCTCCGGGACTAGCGGTAACACAGATACGCAGTATTTT. The V gene is TRBV5-1, the J gene TRBJ2-3; TRBD2 matches at 11 bases. Germline lookup yields CDR1 SGHRS and CDR2 YFSETQ. The CDR3 loop spans 16 amino acids. J lost 2 bases, V lost 3 bases, and 5 bases had no gene match. Variable domain in full (rest from reference TRBV5-1 and TRBJ2-3): KAGVTQTPRYLIKTRGQQVTLSCSPISGHRSVSWYQQTPGQGLQFLFEYFSETQRNKGNFPGRFSGRQFSNSRSEMNVSTLELGDSALYLCASSSGTSGNTDTQYFGPGTRLTVL.

V and J are TRBV18 and TRBJ1-3; TRBD1 might be the D (5 bases). Germline values: CDR1 KGHSH, CDR2 LQKENI. V was shortened by 0 bases and J by 3 bases, with 9 bases between the two germline ends. CDR3 length: 15 amino acids. The CDR3 DNA follows: TGTGCCAGCTCACCACCGTCAGGGTTTGGAAACACCATATATTTT. It yields the protein CASSPPSGFGNTIYF.

This chain connects TRBV29-1 to TRBJ2-3; tentative D call: TRBD1 (5 bases). V dropped 7 bases and J dropped 3 bases, with 14 bases sitting between them. Germline CDR1 is SQVTM and CDR2 is ANQGSEA. This CDR3 comprises 13 residues. The CDR3 region is CSARQGGTDTQYF. DNA for the CDR3: TGCAGCGCTCGGCAGGGTGGTACAGATACGCAGTATTTT.

This chain joins TRBV10-3 and TRBJ2-2; 8 nucleotides match TRBD2. Losses at the gene ends were 4 bases for V and 6 bases for J; bases not matched to a gene: 4. The CDR3 is 14 amino acids. CDR1 ENHRY and CDR2 SYGVKD come from the germline V gene. The CDR3 loop reads CAISGTSGAGELFF. CDR3 bases: TGTGCCATCAGTGGCACTAGCGGAGCCGGGGAGCTGTTTTTT.

The chain recombines TRBV5-1 with TRBJ2-5; 7 bases map to TRBD2. The germline gives CDR1 SGHRS, CDR2 YFSETQ. This CDR3 spans 16 amino acids. The J segment lost 5 bases and the V segment lost 1 base, leaving 11 bases of the junction unmatched. In DNA, the CDR3 is TGCGCCAGCAGCTTGCTAGGGATAGCGGGTGAGGAGACCCAGTACTTC. Its translation is CASSLLGIAGEETQYF.

The chain is built from TRBV19 and TRBJ1-4; TRBD1 might be the D (6 bases). Germline-derived CDR1 and CDR2 are LNHDA and SQIVND (reference sequence). This CDR3 is 18 amino acids long. V lost 5 bases, J lost 2 bases, and 21 bases lay in between. CDR3 sequence reads: CASSLQLRGLYTNEKLFF. DNA of the CDR3: TGTGCCAGTAGTCTCCAACTCAGGGGACTGTATACTAATGAAAAACTGTTTTTT.

The chain couples TRBV6-5 to TRBJ1-4; 8 nucleotides agree with TRBD1. This CDR3 contains 14 residues. The V gene's germline CDR1 is MNHEY and CDR2 SVGAGI. The trim removed 5 bases at V and 8 bases at J, leaving 7 bases unmatched. The DNA for the CDR3 is TGTGCCAGCAGTCGGACAGGGAGGTGGGAAAAACTGTTTTTT. Translation gives CASSRTGRWEKLFF.

A word on this clone: A junction end diverges from the germline sequence, so it may reflect a read error. V gene TRBV7-7 combines with J gene TRBJ2-5; 8 positions match TRBD2. CDR1 is SSHAT and CDR2 is FNYEAQ in the germline V gene (reference sequence). CDR3 length: 15 amino acids. The CDR3 region has the DNA TGTGCTAGCAGCTTGGTTAGCGGGGACCAAGAGACCCAGTACTTC. It translates to CASSLVSGDQETQYF. The full variable domain, rest sourced from reference TRBV7-7 and TRBJ2-5, is GAGVSQSPRYKVTKRGQDVTLRCDPISSHATLYWYQQALGQGPEFLTYFNYEAQPDKSGLPSDRFSAERPEGSISTLTIQRTEQRDSAMYRCASSLVSGDQETQYFGPGTRLLVL.

The gene calls are TRBV19 and TRBJ1-5; D perhaps matches TRBD1 (6 bases). Trimming took 7 bases from V and 3 from J, leaving 13 bases between them. CDR1 is LNHDA, CDR2 SQIVND, per germline (reference sequence). The CDR3 is 14 amino acids. CDR3 bases: TGTGCCAGTACCACAGGGCTTCACAATCAGCCCCAGCATTTT. Its protein product is CASTTGLHNQPQHF.

This clone was picked up one time. Written as DNA, the CDR3 is TGTGCCAGCTCACCAGAGGGGTTAGCTTTCTTT. Amino acid sequence: CASSPEGLAFF. J is TRBJ1-1 and V is TRBV18, with D possibly TRBD1 on 5 matching bases. Germline V gene lookup returns CDR1 KGHSH and CDR2 LQKENI. The ends were cut back, 2 bases at V and 10 bases at J, with 8 bases in the middle. The CDR3 runs 11 residues.

The J gene is TRBJ2-7, the V gene TRBV18; D may be TRBD2 (5 bases). This CDR3 region has 16 residues. V lost 0 bases, J lost 2 bases, and 14 bases lay in between. Germline CDR1 reads KGHSH; CDR2 reads LQKENI. The CDR3 spells CASSPPSSTATYEQYF. CDR3 nucleotide sequence: TGTGCCAGCTCACCACCGTCTAGCACGGCAACCTACGAGCAGTACTTC. The full variable domain, its missing parts supplied by reference TRBV18 and TRBJ2-7, is NAGVMQNPRHLVRRRGQEARLRCSPMKGHSHVYWYRQLPEEGLKFMVYLQKENIIDESGMPKERFSAEFPKEGPSILRIQQVVRGDSAAYFCASSPPSSTATYEQYFGPGTRLTVT.

This chain connects TRBV28 to TRBJ1-4; D gene ambiguous. CDR1 is MDHEN, CDR2 SYDVKM, per germline. Trimming left V 7 bases short and J 0 bases short, with 15 bases between. This CDR3 has 16 amino acids. CDR3 in DNA: TGTGCCAGCACTTCAGCCCAGGCTGCAACTAATGAAAAACTGTTTTTT. This gives the protein CASTSAQAATNEKLFF.

This chain uses TRBV30 with TRBJ2-7; TRBD2 is a possible D gene (6 bases). Germline loops: CDR1 GTSNPN, CDR2 SVGIG (reference sequence). V lost 0 bases, J lost 2 bases, and 14 bases lay in between. The CDR3 runs 15 residues. The CDR3 loop is CAWSVTGGVAYEQYF. CDR3 DNA: TGTGCCTGGAGTGTAACCGGGGGAGTCGCCTACGAGCAGTACTTC.

V gene TRBV15 combines with J gene TRBJ2-7, with D uncertain. V lost 1 base and J 3 bases, leaving 7 bases between the germline ends. Germline lookup yields CDR1 LNHNV and CDR2 YYDKDF (reference sequence). The CDR3 is 13 amino acids. CDR3 in amino acids: CATSRGLDYEQYF. CDR3 DNA sequence: TGTGCCACCAGCAGAGGTCTGGACTACGAGCAGTACTTC.

The gene calls are TRBV30 and TRBJ2-3, with TRBD2 matching 9 bases. V shed 6 bases and J 2 bases; nucleotides not matched to a gene: 9. This CDR3 has 15 amino acids. CDR1 and CDR2 from the germline V gene are GTSNPN and SVGIG (reference sequence). CDR3: CACQSSGAFTDTQYF. CDR3 nucleotides: TGTGCCTGCCAATCTAGCGGGGCTTTCACAGATACGCAGTATTTT.

This chain connects TRBV11-1 to TRBJ2-7; the D gene is possibly TRBD1 (6 bases). Germline CDR1 is SGHAT and CDR2 is FQDESV (reference sequence). The CDR3 is 16 residues long. Trimming cost V 4 bases and J 0 bases, with 16 bases left between them. In DNA, the CDR3 is TGTGCCAGCAGCTCACTTCGGGGACATAGCTCCTACGAGCAGTACTTC. Protein: CASSSLRGHSSYEQYF. The full variable domain, its missing parts supplied by reference TRBV11-1 and TRBJ2-7, is EAEVAQSPRYKITEKSQAVAFWCDPISGHATLYWYRQILGQGPELLVQFQDESVVDDSQLPKDRFSAERLKGVDSTLKIQPAELGDSAMYLCASSSLRGHSSYEQYFGPGTRLTVT.

The V and J genes are TRBV27 and TRBJ1-2, with unresolved D. The CDR3 loop spans 13 amino acids. Germline-derived CDR1 and CDR2 are MNHEY and SMNVEV (reference sequence). V lost 5 bases and J 0 bases, leaving 7 bases between the germline ends. Here the CDR3 DNA reads TGTGCCAGCAGTCCCATCTCTAACTATGGCTACACCTTC. Protein: CASSPISNYGYTF.

The chain couples TRBV19 to TRBJ2-2, with 12 bases lining up with TRBD2. CDR1 is LNHDA and CDR2 is SQIVND in the germline V gene (reference sequence). This CDR3 has 15 amino acids. The trim removed 1 base at V and 6 bases at J, leaving 0 bases unmatched. Here the CDR3 reads CASSIASGGAGELFF. In DNA form, the CDR3 reads TGTGCCAGTAGTATAGCTAGCGGGGGGGCCGGGGAGCTGTTTTTT.

Details on this clone: Other nucleotide sequences in the sample specify the same CDR3. The chain is built from TRBV7-9 and TRBJ1-1; no reliable D call. This CDR3 is 13 amino acids long. V was cut by 0 bases and J by 1 base, with 3 bases left in between. The germline CDR1 and CDR2 sequences are SEHNR and FQNEAQ (reference sequence). The CDR3 DNA sequence: TGTGCCAGCAGCTTAGCCACGAACACTGAAGCTTTCTTT. Translated, it gives CASSLATNTEAFF.

This chain connects TRBV19 to TRBJ1-6; 8 nucleotides match TRBD1. The germline gives CDR1 LNHDA, CDR2 SQIVND (reference sequence). The CDR3 consists of 14 residues. With V trimmed by 5 bases and J by 8 bases, 5 bases remained unmatched. The CDR3: CASSPRQGYSPLHF. In DNA, the CDR3 is TGTGCCAGTAGTCCCCGACAGGGGTATTCACCCCTCCACTTT.

The V gene is TRBV29-1, the J gene TRBJ2-3; 7 bases fit TRBD1. There are 13 residues in the CDR3. Germline V gives CDR1 SQVTM, CDR2 ANQGSEA. V lost 1 base, J lost 4 bases, and 2 bases stayed unmatched. The CDR3 here is CSVEATGADTQYF. The CDR3 DNA is TGCAGCGTTGAAGCTACAGGGGCAGATACGCAGTATTTT.

The chain is built from TRBV11-2 and TRBJ1-1; 8 nucleotides line up with TRBD1. This CDR3 is built from 13 residues. Germline V CDR1 and CDR2: SGHAT, FQNNGV. The V and J ends lost 5 bases and 3 bases, in that order; junction bases with no gene match: 2. CDR3 amino acids: CASSTDRDTEAFF. The DNA of the CDR3 is TGTGCCAGCAGCACGGACAGGGACACTGAAGCTTTCTTT.

CDR3 protein: CASSSPGLNTEAFF. CDR3 in DNA: TGTGCCAGTAGTTCACCGGGGTTGAACACTGAAGCTTTCTTT. This chain joins TRBV19 and TRBJ1-1; no definite D call. Germline CDR1 LNHDA, CDR2 SQIVND (reference sequence). V lost 5 bases and J lost 0, with 10 bases in between. This CDR3 contains 14 residues.

The genes are TRBV30 and TRBJ2-3; 7 bases agree with TRBD2. This CDR3 is 13 amino acids long. J gave up 1 base and V 4 bases, and 2 bases lay outside the gene matches. Germline lookup yields CDR1 GTSNPN and CDR2 SVGIG (reference sequence). The CDR3 region is CAWNREGTDTQYF. For the CDR3, the DNA is TGTGCCTGGAATCGGGAGGGCACAGATACGCAGTATTTT.

This chain uses TRBV28 with TRBJ2-1; D is tentatively TRBD1 or TRBD2 (5 bases each). The CDR3 loop spans 14 amino acids. Per germline, CDR1 MDHEN and CDR2 SYDVKM. The V and J ends lost 7 bases and 7 bases respectively, with 17 bases between them. The CDR3 region has the DNA TGTGCCAGCACACGAGGGGCGTACTTTAATGAGCAGTTCTTC. The encoded protein is CASTRGAYFNEQFF.

The chain joins TRBV6-1 to TRBJ2-5, with TRBD1 matching over 8 bases. In germline, CDR1 is MNHNS, CDR2 SASEGT. The J segment lost 5 bases and the V segment lost 4 bases, leaving 6 bases of the junction unmatched. The CDR3 length is 14 residues. The CDR3 loop reads CASSATGAGETQYF. For the CDR3, the DNA is TGTGCCAGCAGTGCGACAGGGGCTGGGGAGACCCAGTACTTC.

This rearrangement joins TRBV30 to TRBJ1-1, with D possibly TRBD1 on 6 matching bases. Germline CDR1 is GTSNPN and CDR2 is SVGIG (reference sequence). The CDR3 totals 13 residues. The ends were cut back, 0 bases at V and 3 bases at J, with 8 bases in the middle. The CDR3 loop is CAWSVGGYTEAFF. The CDR3 DNA sequence: TGTGCCTGGAGTGTAGGGGGGTACACTGAAGCTTTCTTT.